Each of the 7 T cell receptor beta chains below was sequenced from the same sample in a study of T cell responses to AZD1222 COVID-19 vaccine. The protocol was immunoSEQ multiplex PCR, while the TCRdb copy is restricted to in-frame clones and leaves out a portion. Of over 95,000 clones listed, approximately 90% are singletons. Sample: peripheral blood, taken on day 0 of AZD1222 vaccination. These receptors were obtained from an adult in good health.

Comments on this clone: This same CDR3 is encoded by further DNA sequences in the sample. This chain connects TRBV3-1 (or the pseudogene TRBV3-2) to TRBJ2-7; D perhaps matches TRBD1 (6 bases). This CDR3 is built from 13 residues. Deletions cut 1 base from V and 3 bases from J, with 7 bases between. Germline V CDR1 and CDR2: LGHDT, YNNKEL (reference sequence). The CDR3 is CASSQVDSYEQYF. CDR3 DNA: TGTGCCAGCAGCCAAGTGGACAGCTACGAGCAGTACTTC.

The chain uses TRBV6-5 and TRBJ1-6; perhaps TRBD1 as D (6 bases). Germline CDR1 and CDR2: MNHEY and SVGAGI. V was trimmed by 10 bases and J by 7 bases, leaving 20 bases between them. The CDR3 runs to 15 residues. The CDR3, as DNA: TGTGCCACTTGGTACGGGCAGGGGAGGAATTCACCCCTCCACTTT. It translates to CATWYGQGRNSPLHF.

This clone has only one observation. The chain employs TRBV30 and TRBJ2-7, with D maybe TRBD2 (5 bases). V was trimmed by 1 base and J by 2 bases, leaving 12 bases between them. This CDR3 region has 14 residues. Germline V gives CDR1 GTSNPN, CDR2 SVGIG (reference sequence). CDR3 nucleotide sequence: TGTGCCTGGAGTGCGAGCGGTATTACCTACGAGCAGTACTTC. Encoded protein: CAWSASGITYEQYF.

The V call is TRBV5-1, the J call TRBJ2-2; 11 bases are shared with TRBD2. The ends lost 3 bases at V and 3 bases at J; junction bases unmatched: 4. Germline lookup yields CDR1 SGHRS and CDR2 YFSETQ. This CDR3 has 16 amino acids. The CDR3 bases are TGCGCCAGCAGCTCTAGCGGGGGGCATTACACCGGGGAGCTGTTTTTT. Encoded protein: CASSSSGGHYTGELFF. Together with reference TRBV5-1 and TRBJ2-2, the CDR3 gives the full variable domain: KAGVTQTPRYLIKTRGQQVTLSCSPISGHRSVSWYQQTPGQGLQFLFEYFSETQRNKGNFPGRFSGRQFSNSRSEMNVSTLELGDSALYLCASSSSGGHYTGELFFGEGSRLTVL.

J is TRBJ1-2 and V is TRBV2; D is perhaps TRBD1 (5 bases). Germline V CDR1 and CDR2: SNHLY, FYNNEI. The V and J ends lost 6 bases and 8 bases respectively, with 10 bases between them. The CDR3 has 11 amino acids. The CDR3 spells CASRARQGYTF. As DNA, the CDR3 is TGTGCCAGCAGAGCCCGACAGGGCTACACCTTC.

The chain is built from TRBV6-5 and TRBJ1-2, with D possibly TRBD1 on 5 matching bases. Looked up from germline, CDR1 is MNHEY and CDR2 is SVGAGI. The CDR3 consists of 13 residues. The germline V and J ends were trimmed by 0 bases and 7 bases, with 9 bases remaining between them. CDR3 nucleotide sequence: TGTGCCAGCAGTTACTCTCCCGGGGCTGGCTACACCTTC. This codes for CASSYSPGAGYTF.

The gene calls are TRBV7-3 and TRBJ2-3, with TRBD2 identical over 7 bases. Germline trimming cut 4 bases from V and 2 bases from J; bases unmatched to any gene: 9. The CDR3 extends over 16 amino acids. Germline CDR1 and CDR2: SGHTA and FQGTGA. The CDR3 sequence: CASSSGGSSLTDTQYF. CDR3 bases: TGTGCCAGCAGCTCCGGGGGGTCCTCGCTCACAGATACGCAGTATTTT.